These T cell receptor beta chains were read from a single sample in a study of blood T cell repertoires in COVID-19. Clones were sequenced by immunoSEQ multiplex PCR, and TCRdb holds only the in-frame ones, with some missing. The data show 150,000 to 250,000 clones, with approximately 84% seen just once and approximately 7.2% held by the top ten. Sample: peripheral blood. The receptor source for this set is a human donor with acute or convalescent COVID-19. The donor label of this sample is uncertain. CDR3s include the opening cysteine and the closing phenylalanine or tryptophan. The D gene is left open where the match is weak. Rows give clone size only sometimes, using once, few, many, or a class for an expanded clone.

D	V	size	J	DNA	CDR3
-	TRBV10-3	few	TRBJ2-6	TGTGCCATCAGTGAGTCGAAAAGGGGCTCTGGGGCCAACGTCCTGACTTTC	CAISESKRGSGANVLTF
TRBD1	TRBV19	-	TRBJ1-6	TGTGCCAGTAGTATCCTCGGGGCCGGGACAGGGAACACCTCCCTCCACTTT	CASSILGAGTGNTSLHF
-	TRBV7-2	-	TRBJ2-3	TGTGCCAGCAGCCTCGTGGGCAGGGGCACAGATACGCAGTATTTT	CASSLVGRGTDTQYF
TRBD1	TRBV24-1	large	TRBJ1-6	TGTGCCACCAGTGATTTACAGGGGGCCCTCCACTTT	CATSDLQGALHF
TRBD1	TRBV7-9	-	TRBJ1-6	TGTGCCAGCAGCTTAGCTGGACAGGGGAGGACTTCACCCCTCCACTTT	CASSLAGQGRTSPLHF
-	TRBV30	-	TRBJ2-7	TGTGCCTGGAGTGTAGGCGCGGGGTTTTACGAGCAGTACTTC	CAWSVGAGFYEQYF
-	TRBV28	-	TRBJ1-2	TGTGCCAGCAGTTTACCGTTACAGGGTACACACAGTGGCTACACCTTC	CASSLPLQGTHSGYTF
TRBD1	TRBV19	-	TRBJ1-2	TGTGCCAGTAGTGCAAACCGGGACAGGGGGTATGGCTACACCTTC	CASSANRDRGYGYTF
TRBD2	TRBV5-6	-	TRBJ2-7	TGTGCCAGCAGCTTTGCCGGACTAGCTCCCGAGCAGTACTTC	CASSFAGLAPEQYF
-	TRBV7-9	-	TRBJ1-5	TGTGCCAGCAGCTTAGCGGAGGGACCCAATCAGCCCCAGCATTTT	CASSLAEGPNQPQHF
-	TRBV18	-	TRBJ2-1	TGTGCCAGCTCACCAGCGTCATTATTATCCTACAATGAGCAGTTCTTC	CASSPASLLSYNEQFF
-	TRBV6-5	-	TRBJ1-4	TGTGCCAGCAGCCCGGGGGGGGCTAATGAAAAACTGTTTTTT	CASSPGGANEKLFF
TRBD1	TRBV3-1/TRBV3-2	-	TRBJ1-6	TGTGCCAGCAGCTGGACAGGGTCCCCTCCTAATTCACCCCTCCACTTT	CASSWTGSPPNSPLHF
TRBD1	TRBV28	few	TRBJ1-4	TGTGCCAGCAGTTTAGCTGGACAGGGCAGGGAAAAACTGTTTTTT	CASSLAGQGREKLFF
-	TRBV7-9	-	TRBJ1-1	TGTGCCAGTGTCAGGGAAAATGAAGCTTTCTTT	CASVRENEAFF
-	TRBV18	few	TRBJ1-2	TGTGCCAGCTCACCACAGGCAGGCACCAACTATGGCTACACCTTC	CASSPQAGTNYGYTF
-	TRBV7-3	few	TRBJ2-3	TGTGCCAGCAGCCCCCGACAGGGAGGATCAGATACGCAGTATTTT	CASSPRQGGSDTQYF